This T cell receptor beta chain was recovered during a study of cytomegalovirus exposure and HLA in healthy donors. Overall study results and limits: After further analysis at a later stage, roughly 16,000 TCR beta sequences were associated with HLA alleles at 0.05 false discovery rate. Across HLA loci, a later analysis found differing TCR association rates, with DRB1 most and HLA-C fewest. Earlier analysis looked at TCR beta V segments, and most were productive about 90% or about 30% of the time.

The PCR was carried out with 60 Vbeta primers and 13 Jbeta primers. Sequencing used immunoSEQ multiplex PCR; TCRdb keeps in-frame clones, though not all of them. Of roughly 140,000 clones listed, around four fifths are singletons. At sampling all donors were nominally healthy, likely with unrecorded immune exposures. Germline V gene sequence: CDR1 SNHLY, CDR2 FYNNEI. The CDR3 is 14 amino acids. Between the trimmed V and J ends, which lost 5 bases and 5 bases, there was a span of 12 bases. Only one count was recorded for this clone. Its cognate antigen is unknown. The sample comprised PBMCs. This receptor was obtained from a boy aged 2 to 10 in good health and CMV-seronegative. The J gene is TRBJ1-4, the V gene TRBV2, with a tentative D call TRBD1 (5 bases). The chain's CDR3 is CASSLGRVNEKLFF. The CDR3 DNA sequence: TGTGCCAGCAGTCTGGGCAGGGTGAATGAAAAACTGTTTTTT.